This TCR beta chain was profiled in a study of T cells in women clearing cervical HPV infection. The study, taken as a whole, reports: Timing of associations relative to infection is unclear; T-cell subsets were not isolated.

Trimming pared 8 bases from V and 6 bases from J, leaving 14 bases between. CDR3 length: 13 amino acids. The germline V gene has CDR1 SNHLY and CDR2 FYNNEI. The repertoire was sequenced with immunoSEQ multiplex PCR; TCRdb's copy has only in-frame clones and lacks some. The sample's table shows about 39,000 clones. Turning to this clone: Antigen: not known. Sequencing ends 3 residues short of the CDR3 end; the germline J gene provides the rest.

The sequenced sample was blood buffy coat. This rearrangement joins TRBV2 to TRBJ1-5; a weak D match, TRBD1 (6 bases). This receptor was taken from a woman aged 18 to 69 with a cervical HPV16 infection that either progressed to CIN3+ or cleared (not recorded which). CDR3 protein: CASVRGTGQPQHF. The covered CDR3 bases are TGTGCCAGCGTCAGGGGCACCGGTCAGCCC.